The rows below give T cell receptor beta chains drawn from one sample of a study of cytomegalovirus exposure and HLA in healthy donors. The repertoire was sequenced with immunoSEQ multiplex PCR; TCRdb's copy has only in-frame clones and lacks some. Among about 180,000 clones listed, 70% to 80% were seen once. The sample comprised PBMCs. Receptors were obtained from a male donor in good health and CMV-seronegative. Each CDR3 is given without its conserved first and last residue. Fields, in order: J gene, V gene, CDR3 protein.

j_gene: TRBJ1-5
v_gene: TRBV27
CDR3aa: ASSLWEGNQPQH

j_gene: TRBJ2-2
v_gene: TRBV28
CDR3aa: ASSLPYRGTGELF

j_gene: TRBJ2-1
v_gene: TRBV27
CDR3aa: ASSLTPQGNEQF

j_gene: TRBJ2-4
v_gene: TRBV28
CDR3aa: ASSSPVAAMGKNIQY

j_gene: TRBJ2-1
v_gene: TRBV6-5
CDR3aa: ASSRLAVSYNEQF

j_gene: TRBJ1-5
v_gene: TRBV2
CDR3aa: ASSGDTISNQPQH

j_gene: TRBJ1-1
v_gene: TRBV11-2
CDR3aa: ASSLVSGVGTEAF

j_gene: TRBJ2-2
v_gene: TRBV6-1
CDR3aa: ASSVRLAGNTGELF

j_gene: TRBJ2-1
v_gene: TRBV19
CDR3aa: ASSPWTSHEQF

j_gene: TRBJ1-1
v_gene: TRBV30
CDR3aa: AWRRFALEAF

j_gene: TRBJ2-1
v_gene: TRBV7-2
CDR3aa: ASSLGLAETSEQF

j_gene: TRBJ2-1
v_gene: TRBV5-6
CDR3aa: ASSLGLAATLKF

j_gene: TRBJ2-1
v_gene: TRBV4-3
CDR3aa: ASSFSGSYNEQF

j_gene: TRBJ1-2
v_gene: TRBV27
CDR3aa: ASQETGGYGYT

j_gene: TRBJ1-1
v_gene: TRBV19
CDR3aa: ASSGTFDTEAF

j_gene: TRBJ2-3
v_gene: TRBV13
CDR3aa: ASSGSGTTSTDTQY

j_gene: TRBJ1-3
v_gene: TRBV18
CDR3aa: ASSSVTWASGNTIY

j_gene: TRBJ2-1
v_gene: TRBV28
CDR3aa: ASSFPYIGTSGSVGEQF

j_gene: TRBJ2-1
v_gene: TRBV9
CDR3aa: ASSRPRGTSGDNEQF

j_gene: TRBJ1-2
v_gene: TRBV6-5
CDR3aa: ASRLRTGGDGYT

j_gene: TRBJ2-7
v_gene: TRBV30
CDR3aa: AWSVAGNEQY

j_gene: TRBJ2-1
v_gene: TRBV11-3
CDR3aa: ASSLGGLYNEQF

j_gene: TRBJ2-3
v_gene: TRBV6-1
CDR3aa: ASSERTGGADTQY

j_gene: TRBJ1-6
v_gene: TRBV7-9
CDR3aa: ASSYSLNSPLH

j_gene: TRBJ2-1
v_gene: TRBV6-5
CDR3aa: ASSYETSGRREQF

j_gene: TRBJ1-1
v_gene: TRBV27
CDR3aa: ASSSTLLKGAEAF

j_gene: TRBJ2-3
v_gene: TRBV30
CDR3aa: AWSKRGTTDTQY

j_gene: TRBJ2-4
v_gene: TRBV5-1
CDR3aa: ASSPGRGQNIQY

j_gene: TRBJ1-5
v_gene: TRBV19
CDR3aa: ASSVGWDRGNQPQH

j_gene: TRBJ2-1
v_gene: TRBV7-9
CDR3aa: ASSLGLENEQF

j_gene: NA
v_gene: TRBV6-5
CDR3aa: ASRPGRDSFYEQY

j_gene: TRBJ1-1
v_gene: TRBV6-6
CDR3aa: ASSYGQVEAF

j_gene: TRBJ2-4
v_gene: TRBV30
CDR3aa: ACSHRGRKNIQY

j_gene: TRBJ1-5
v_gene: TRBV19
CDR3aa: ASSRRDSDQPQH

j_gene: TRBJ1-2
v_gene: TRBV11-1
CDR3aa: ASSFSQGGGYGYT

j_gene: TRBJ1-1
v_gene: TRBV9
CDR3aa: ASSAPLTGDTEAF

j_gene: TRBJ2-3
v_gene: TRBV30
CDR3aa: AWSLTRLTDTQY

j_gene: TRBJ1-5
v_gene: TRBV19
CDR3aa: ASSRDSDQPQH

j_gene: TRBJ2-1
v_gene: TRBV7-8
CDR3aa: ASSLKGGSYNEQF

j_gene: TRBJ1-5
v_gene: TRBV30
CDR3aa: AWSVQSVYQPQH

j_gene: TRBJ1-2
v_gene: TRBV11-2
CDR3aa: ASSPQGAGYGYT

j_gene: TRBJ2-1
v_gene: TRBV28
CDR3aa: ASTVADNEQF

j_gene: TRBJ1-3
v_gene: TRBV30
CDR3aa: AWSDPGNRGNTIY

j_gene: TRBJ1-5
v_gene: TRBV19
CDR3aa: ASRRGSRGRPSI